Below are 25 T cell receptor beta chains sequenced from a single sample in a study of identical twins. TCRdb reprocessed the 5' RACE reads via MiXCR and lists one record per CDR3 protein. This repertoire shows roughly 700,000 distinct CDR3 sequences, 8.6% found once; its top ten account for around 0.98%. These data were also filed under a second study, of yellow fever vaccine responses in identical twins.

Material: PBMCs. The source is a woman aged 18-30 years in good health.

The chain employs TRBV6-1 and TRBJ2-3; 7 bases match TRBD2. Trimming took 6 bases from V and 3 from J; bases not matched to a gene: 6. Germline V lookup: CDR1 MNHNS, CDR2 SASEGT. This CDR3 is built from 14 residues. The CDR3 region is CASSPRTRTDTQYF. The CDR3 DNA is TGTGCCAGCAGCCCGAGGACTAGGACAGATACGCAGTATTTT.

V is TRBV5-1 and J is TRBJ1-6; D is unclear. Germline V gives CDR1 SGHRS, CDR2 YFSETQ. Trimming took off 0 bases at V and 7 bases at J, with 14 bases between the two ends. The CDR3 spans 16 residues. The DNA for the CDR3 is TGCGCCAGCAGCTTGGCATCCGTGGTCTGGAATTCACCCCTCCACTTT. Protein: CASSLASVVWNSPLHF. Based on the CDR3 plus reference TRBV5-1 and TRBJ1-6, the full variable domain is KAGVTQTPRYLIKTRGQQVTLSCSPISGHRSVSWYQQTPGQGLQFLFEYFSETQRNKGNFPGRFSGRQFSNSRSEMNVSTLELGDSALYLCASSLASVVWNSPLHFGNGTRLTVT.

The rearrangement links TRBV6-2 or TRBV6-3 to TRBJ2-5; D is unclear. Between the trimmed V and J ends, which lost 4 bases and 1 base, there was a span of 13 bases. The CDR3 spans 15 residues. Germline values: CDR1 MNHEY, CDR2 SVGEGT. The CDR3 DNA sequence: TGTGCCAGCAGTTCCTTCGCGACCCTCCAAGAGACCCAGTACTTC. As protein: CASSSFATLQETQYF.

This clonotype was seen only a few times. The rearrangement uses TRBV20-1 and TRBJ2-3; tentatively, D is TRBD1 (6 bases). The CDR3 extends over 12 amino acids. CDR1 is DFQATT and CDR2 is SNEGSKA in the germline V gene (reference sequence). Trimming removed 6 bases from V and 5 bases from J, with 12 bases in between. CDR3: CSAAPGVDTQYF. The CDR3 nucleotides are TGCAGTGCGGCTCCAGGGGTAGATACGCAGTATTTT.

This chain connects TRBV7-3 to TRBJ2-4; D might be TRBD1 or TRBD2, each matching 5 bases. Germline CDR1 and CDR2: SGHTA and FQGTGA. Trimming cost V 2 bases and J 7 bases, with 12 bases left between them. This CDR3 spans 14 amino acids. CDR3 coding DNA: TGTGCCAGCAGCTTAGGGGGACCTGAGAACATTCAGTACTTC. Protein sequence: CASSLGGPENIQYF.

The CDR3 DNA reads TGTGCCAGCGGGGACACGCTAGCCAAAAACATTCAGTACTTC. It translates to CASGDTLAKNIQYF. This chain links TRBV3-1 with TRBJ2-4; D is perhaps TRBD1 (6 bases). V was trimmed by 8 bases and J by 0 bases, leaving 11 bases between them. CDR1 is LGHDT, CDR2 YNNKEL, per germline (reference sequence). This CDR3 contains 14 residues.

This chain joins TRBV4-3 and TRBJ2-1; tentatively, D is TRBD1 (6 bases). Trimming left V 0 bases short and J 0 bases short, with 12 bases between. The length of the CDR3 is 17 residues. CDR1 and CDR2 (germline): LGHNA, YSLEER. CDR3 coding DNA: TGCGCCAGCAGCCAAGATGGAGCAGGGGTCTCCTACAATGAGCAGTTCTTC. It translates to CASSQDGAGVSYNEQFF.

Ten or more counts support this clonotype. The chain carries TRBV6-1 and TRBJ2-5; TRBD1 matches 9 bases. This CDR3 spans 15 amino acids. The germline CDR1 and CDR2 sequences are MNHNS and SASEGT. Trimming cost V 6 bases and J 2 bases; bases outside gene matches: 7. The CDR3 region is CASSKKGTGQETQYF. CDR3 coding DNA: TGTGCCAGCAGCAAGAAAGGGACAGGGCAAGAGACCCAGTACTTC.

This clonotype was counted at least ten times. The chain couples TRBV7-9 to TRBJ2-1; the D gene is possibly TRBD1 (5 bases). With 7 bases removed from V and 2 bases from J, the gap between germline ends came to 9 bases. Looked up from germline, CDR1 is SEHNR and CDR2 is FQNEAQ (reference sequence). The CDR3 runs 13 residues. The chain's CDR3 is CASTPDTYNEQFF. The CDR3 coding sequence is TGTGCCAGCACCCCGGACACCTACAATGAGCAGTTCTTC. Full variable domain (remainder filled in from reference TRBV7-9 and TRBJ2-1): DTGVSQNPRHKITKRGQNVTFRCDPISEHNRLYWYRQTLGQGPEFLTYFQNEAQLEKSRLLSDRFSAERPKGSFSTLEIQRTEQGDSAMYLCASTPDTYNEQFFGPGTRLTVL.

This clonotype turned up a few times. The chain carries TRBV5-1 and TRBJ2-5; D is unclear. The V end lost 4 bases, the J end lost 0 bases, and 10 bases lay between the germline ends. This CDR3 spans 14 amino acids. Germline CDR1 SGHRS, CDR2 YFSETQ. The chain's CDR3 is CASSVRMYQETQYF. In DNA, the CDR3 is TGCGCCAGCAGCGTACGGATGTACCAAGAGACCCAGTACTTC.

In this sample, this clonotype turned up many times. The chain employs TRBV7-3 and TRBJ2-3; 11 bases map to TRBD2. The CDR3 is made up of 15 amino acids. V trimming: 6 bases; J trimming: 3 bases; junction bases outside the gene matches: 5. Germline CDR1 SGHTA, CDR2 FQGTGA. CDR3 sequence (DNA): TGTGCCAGCAGTTCCACTAGCGGGGGTACAGATACGCAGTATTTT. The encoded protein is CASSSTSGGTDTQYF.

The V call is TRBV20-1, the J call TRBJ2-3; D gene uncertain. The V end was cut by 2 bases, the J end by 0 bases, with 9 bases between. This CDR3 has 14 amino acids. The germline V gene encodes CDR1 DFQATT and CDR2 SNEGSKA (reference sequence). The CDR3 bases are TGCAGTGCTAGAAAGTCAGTAAGCACAGATACGCAGTATTTT. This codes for CSARKSVSTDTQYF.

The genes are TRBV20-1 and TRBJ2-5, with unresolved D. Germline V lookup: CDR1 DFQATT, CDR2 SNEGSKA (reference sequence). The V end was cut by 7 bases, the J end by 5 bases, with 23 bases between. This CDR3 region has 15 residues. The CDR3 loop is CSVDPGPSSAETQYF. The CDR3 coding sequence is TGCAGTGTTGACCCGGGCCCTTCGTCGGCGGAGACCCAGTACTTC.

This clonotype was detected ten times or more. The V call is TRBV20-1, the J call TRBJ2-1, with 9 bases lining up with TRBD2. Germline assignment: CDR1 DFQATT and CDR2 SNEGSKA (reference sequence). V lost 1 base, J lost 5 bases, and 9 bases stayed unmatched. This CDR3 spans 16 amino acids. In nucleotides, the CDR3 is TGCAGTGCTAGAGTAATCGCGGGGGGGCCGGACAATGAGCAGTTCTTC. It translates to CSARVIAGGPDNEQFF.

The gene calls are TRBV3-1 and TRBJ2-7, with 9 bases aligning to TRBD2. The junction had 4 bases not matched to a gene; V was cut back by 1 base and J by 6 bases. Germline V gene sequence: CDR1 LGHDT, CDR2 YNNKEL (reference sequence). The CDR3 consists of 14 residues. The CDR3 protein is CASSQVTAGGEQYF. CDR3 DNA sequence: TGTGCCAGCAGCCAAGTGACAGCGGGAGGCGAGCAGTACTTC.

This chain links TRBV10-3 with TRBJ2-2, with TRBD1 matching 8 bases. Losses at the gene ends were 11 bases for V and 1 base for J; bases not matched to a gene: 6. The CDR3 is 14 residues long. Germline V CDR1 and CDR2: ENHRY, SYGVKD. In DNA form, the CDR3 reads TGTGCCGCCCTGGGACAGGAGAACACCGGGGAGCTGTTTTTT. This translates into CAALGQENTGELFF.

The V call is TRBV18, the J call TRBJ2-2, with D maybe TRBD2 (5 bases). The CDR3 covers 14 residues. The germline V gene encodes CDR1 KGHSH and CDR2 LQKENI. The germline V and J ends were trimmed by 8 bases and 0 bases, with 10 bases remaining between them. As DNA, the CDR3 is TGTGCCAGCCGCGGGCAAGCGAACACCGGGGAGCTGTTTTTT. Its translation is CASRGQANTGELFF.

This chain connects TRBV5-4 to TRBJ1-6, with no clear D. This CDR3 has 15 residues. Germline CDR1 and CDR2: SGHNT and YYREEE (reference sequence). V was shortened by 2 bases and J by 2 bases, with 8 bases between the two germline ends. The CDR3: CASSLKTTYNSPLHF. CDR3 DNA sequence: TGTGCCAGCAGCTTAAAGACAACCTATAATTCACCCCTCCACTTT.

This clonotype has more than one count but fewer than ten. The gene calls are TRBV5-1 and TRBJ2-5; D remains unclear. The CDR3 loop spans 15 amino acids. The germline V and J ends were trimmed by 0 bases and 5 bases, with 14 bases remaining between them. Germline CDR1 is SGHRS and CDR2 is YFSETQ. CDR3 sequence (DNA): TGCGCCAGCAGCTTGGGACAACCGGCACTCGAGACCCAGTACTTC. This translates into CASSLGQPALETQYF.

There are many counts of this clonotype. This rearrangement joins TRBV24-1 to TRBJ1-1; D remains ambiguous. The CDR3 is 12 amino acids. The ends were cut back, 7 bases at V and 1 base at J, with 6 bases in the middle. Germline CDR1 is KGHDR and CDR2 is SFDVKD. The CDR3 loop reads CATSRGNTEAFF. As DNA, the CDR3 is TGTGCCACCAGCCGCGGGAACACTGAAGCTTTCTTT.

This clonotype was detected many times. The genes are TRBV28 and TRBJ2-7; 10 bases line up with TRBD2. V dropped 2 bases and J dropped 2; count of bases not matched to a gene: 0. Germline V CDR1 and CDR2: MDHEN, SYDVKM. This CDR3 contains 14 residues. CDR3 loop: CASSLSGRAYEQYF. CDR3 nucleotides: TGTGCCAGCAGTTTAAGCGGGAGGGCCTACGAGCAGTACTTC. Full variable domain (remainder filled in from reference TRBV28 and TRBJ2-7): DVKVTQSSRYLVKRTGEKVFLECVQDMDHENMFWYRQDPGLGLRLIYFSYDVKMKEKGDIPEGYSVSREKKERFSLILESASTNQTSMYLCASSLSGRAYEQYFGPGTRLTVT.

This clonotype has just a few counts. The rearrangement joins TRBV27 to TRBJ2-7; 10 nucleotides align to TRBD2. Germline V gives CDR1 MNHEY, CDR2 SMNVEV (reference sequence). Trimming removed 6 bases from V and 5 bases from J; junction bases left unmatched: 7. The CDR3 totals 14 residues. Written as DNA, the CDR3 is TGTGCCAGCAGCGCTAGCGGGAGTACCCACGAGCAGTACTTC. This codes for CASSASGSTHEQYF.

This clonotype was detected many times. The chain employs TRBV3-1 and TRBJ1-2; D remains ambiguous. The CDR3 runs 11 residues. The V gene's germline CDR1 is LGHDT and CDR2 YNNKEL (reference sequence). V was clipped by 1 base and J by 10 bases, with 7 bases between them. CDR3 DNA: TGTGCCAGCAGCCAAGGGCACCTCTACACCTTC. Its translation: CASSQGHLYTF.

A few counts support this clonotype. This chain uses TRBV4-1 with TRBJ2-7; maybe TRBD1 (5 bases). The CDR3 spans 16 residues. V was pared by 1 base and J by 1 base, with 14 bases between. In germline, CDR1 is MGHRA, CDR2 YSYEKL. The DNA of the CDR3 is TGCGCCAGCAGCCAAGCGGGCCAGGGTAGTTCCTACGAGCAGTACTTC. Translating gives CASSQAGQGSSYEQYF.

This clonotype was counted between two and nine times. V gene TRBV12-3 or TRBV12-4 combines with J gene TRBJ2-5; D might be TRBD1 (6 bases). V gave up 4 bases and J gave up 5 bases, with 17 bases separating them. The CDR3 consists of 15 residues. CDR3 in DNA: TGTGCCAGCAGTTCGGAGACAGGATCTTCGGAGACCCAGTACTTC. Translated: CASSSETGSSETQYF.